The 13 T cell receptor beta chains given below trace back to one sample, sequenced in a study of T cell changes during pregnancy in multiple sclerosis. Clones were read by immunoSEQ multiplex PCR, and TCRdb kept only the in-frame ones, dropping some. The table records tens of thousands of clones, 90% to 95% of them present only once. Sequenced material: CD4+ T cells from peripheral blood mononuclear cells, taken in the second trimester of pregnancy. These receptors originate from a female donor with multiple sclerosis, enrolled in a pregnancy study.

The chain carries TRBV28 and TRBJ2-5; 8 bases agree with TRBD1. The trim removed 4 bases at V and 5 bases at J, leaving 6 bases unmatched. The CDR3 runs to 14 residues. In germline, CDR1 is MDHEN, CDR2 SYDVKM. The CDR3 sequence is CASSSARGQETQYF. The CDR3 DNA is TGTGCCAGCAGTTCGGCCAGGGGGCAGGAGACCCAGTACTTC.

The chain has TRBV6-6 and TRBJ2-7, with unresolved D. Germline CDR1 is MNHNY and CDR2 is SVGAGI (reference sequence). V was cut by 6 bases and J by 1 base, with 19 bases left in between. CDR3 length: 16 amino acids. The CDR3: CASSRKRQDESYEQYF. Here the CDR3 DNA reads TGTGCCAGCAGCCGTAAAAGACAAGATGAATCCTACGAGCAGTACTTC.

Only one count was recorded for this clone. The rearrangement joins TRBV7-2 to TRBJ2-3; 7 bases align to TRBD2. In germline, CDR1 is SGHTA, CDR2 FQGNSA. CDR3 length: 16 amino acids. V shed 7 bases, J shed 2 bases, and the junction held 12 bases outside the gene matches. This CDR3 is CASTSPIGGNTDTQYF. The CDR3 DNA is TGTGCCAGCACCTCGCCTATCGGGGGGAACACAGATACGCAGTATTTT.

The genes are TRBV5-6 and TRBJ2-7, with D possibly matching TRBD1 (6 bases). Germline values: CDR1 SGHDT, CDR2 YYEEEE. V was shortened by 2 bases and J by 4 bases, with 7 bases between the two germline ends. This CDR3 has 12 amino acids. The CDR3 reads CASSLQGYEQYF. CDR3 nucleotide sequence: TGTGCCAGCAGCTTACAGGGATACGAGCAGTACTTC.

V usage is TRBV6-1 and J usage is TRBJ1-4; 7 bases agree with TRBD1. There are 15 residues in the CDR3. V shed 1 base, J shed 8 bases, and the junction held 7 bases outside the gene matches. The germline gives CDR1 MNHNS, CDR2 SASEGT. CDR3 amino acids: CASSEGKGAEEKLFF. For the CDR3, the DNA is TGTGCCAGCAGTGAAGGAAAGGGGGCCGAAGAAAAACTGTTTTTT.

The chain has TRBV14 and TRBJ2-7, with D perhaps TRBD1 (6 bases). Germline V CDR1 and CDR2: SGHDN, FVKESK. The CDR3 spans 12 residues. With 0 bases removed from V and 12 bases from J, the gap between germline ends came to 12 bases. CDR3 coding DNA: TGTGCCAGCAGCCAAGAAGAGGGGGTGGGGTACTTC. Its translation is CASSQEEGVGYF.

There are a few counts of this clone. This chain joins TRBV5-6 and TRBJ2-3, with 11 bases identical to TRBD2. This CDR3 is built from 18 residues. V shed 2 bases, J shed 3 bases, and the junction held 11 bases outside the gene matches. The V gene's germline CDR1 is SGHDT and CDR2 YYEEEE. The CDR3 loop is CASSFLAALAGATDTQYF. The DNA for the CDR3 is TGTGCCAGCAGCTTCCTTGCCGCACTAGCGGGAGCAACAGATACGCAGTATTTT.

The chain links TRBV7-9 to TRBJ1-1, with D possibly matching TRBD1 (6 bases). Trimming took off 0 bases at V and 3 bases at J, with 11 bases between the two ends. The CDR3 is 15 amino acids. From germline, CDR1 is SEHNR and CDR2 FQNEAQ (reference sequence). This CDR3 is CASSLAGGLDTEAFF. DNA of the CDR3: TGTGCCAGCAGCTTAGCGGGGGGGCTGGACACTGAAGCTTTCTTT.

J is TRBJ2-6 and V is TRBV2, with a weak D call TRBD1 (6 bases). The germline CDR1 and CDR2 sequences are SNHLY and FYNNEI. Trimming took off 5 bases at V and 2 bases at J, with 13 bases between the two ends. This CDR3 is 16 amino acids long. The chain's CDR3 is CASSNREMAGANVLTF. CDR3 nucleotides: TGTGCCAGCAGTAACAGGGAAATGGCTGGGGCCAACGTCCTGACTTTC.

V is TRBV6-5 and J is TRBJ1-2; possibly TRBD1 for D (5 bases). Germline V gene lookup returns CDR1 MNHEY and CDR2 SVGAGI. Trimming removed 2 bases from V and 6 bases from J, with 13 bases in between. CDR3 size: 14 residues. The CDR3 DNA reads TGTGCCAGCAGTTACCAGGATCAGGGTAATGGCTACACCTTC. Translated: CASSYQDQGNGYTF.

The rearrangement links TRBV7-9 to TRBJ1-1; weak D call: TRBD1 (6 bases). Trimming took off 5 bases at V and 1 base at J, with 14 bases between the two ends. The CDR3 is made up of 15 amino acids. Per germline, CDR1 SEHNR and CDR2 FQNEAQ (reference sequence). CDR3 bases: TGTGCCAGCAGCCCCTATCCAGGGGAGAACACTGAAGCTTTCTTT. Translating gives CASSPYPGENTEAFF.

This clone has a handful of counts. The genes are TRBV2 and TRBJ2-1; weak D call: TRBD2 (5 bases). This CDR3 comprises 14 residues. With 8 bases removed from V and 4 bases from J, the gap between germline ends came to 15 bases. The germline V gene has CDR1 SNHLY and CDR2 FYNNEI. The CDR3 sequence is CASGLAVGYNEQFF. The DNA of the CDR3 is TGTGCCAGCGGACTGGCGGTGGGATACAATGAGCAGTTCTTC.

This rearrangement joins TRBV27 to TRBJ1-3; tentative D call: TRBD1 (5 bases). The CDR3 is 13 residues long. The germline V and J ends were trimmed by 5 bases and 4 bases, with 9 bases remaining between them. The germline V gene has CDR1 MNHEY and CDR2 SMNVEV (reference sequence). The CDR3 here is CASSRQKGNTIYF. The CDR3 DNA follows: TGTGCCAGCAGTCGACAGAAAGGAAACACCATATATTTT.